A single sample is the source of the 13 T cell receptor beta chains below, sequenced in a study of T-cell memory formation after mild COVID-19. TCRdb re-called the 5' RACE reads with MiXCR, one entry per CDR3 protein. The table lists a few hundred thousand distinct CDR3 sequences, more than 20% of them singletons, with around 8.8% in the top ten. The sample consisted of PBMCs or a T cell subset sorted from them (not recorded which). These receptors were collected from an adult woman who had mild COVID-19 (a few samples of this study predate the infection). Cell type and time point are not known.

In this sample, this clonotype turned up a few times. The chain links TRBV7-9 to TRBJ1-2; D is perhaps TRBD1 (5 bases). This CDR3 spans 13 amino acids. Germline CDR1 is SEHNR and CDR2 is FQNEAQ (reference sequence). Trimming cost V 3 bases and J 4 bases, with 9 bases left between them. The CDR3 reads CASSFEGLYGYTF. Here the CDR3 DNA reads TGTGCCAGCAGCTTTGAGGGGCTCTATGGCTACACCTTC.

The rearrangement links TRBV6-5 to TRBJ2-1, with no clear D. Deletions cut 8 bases from V and 0 bases from J, with 14 bases between. Germline CDR1 is MNHEY and CDR2 is SVGAGI. There are 15 residues in the CDR3. The chain's CDR3 is CASSYSSSSYNEQFF. CDR3 DNA: TGTGCCAGCTCCTACTCCTCGAGCTCCTACAATGAGCAGTTCTTC.

V usage is TRBV7-9 and J usage is TRBJ2-3, with D maybe TRBD1 (5 bases). V lost 3 bases, J lost 0 bases, and 19 bases lay in between. This CDR3 has 18 amino acids. Germline V gene data show CDR1 as SEHNR and CDR2 as FQNEAQ (reference sequence). CDR3 in amino acids: CASSFPPKDIRSTDTQYF. Written as DNA, the CDR3 is TGTGCCAGCAGCTTCCCACCTAAGGACATACGCAGCACAGATACGCAGTATTTT.

The chain carries TRBV24-1 and TRBJ2-1; no reliable D call. The CDR3 has 12 residues. From germline, CDR1 is KGHDR and CDR2 SFDVKD. The V gene lost 2 bases and the J gene lost 10 bases, with 8 bases spanning the gap. CDR3 protein: CATSDYWREQFF. CDR3 nucleotides: TGTGCCACCAGTGATTACTGGCGGGAGCAGTTCTTC.

This rearrangement joins TRBV5-8 to TRBJ2-1, with 8 bases fitting TRBD2. From germline, CDR1 is SGHTS and CDR2 YDEGEE. The CDR3 has 15 amino acids. Trimming cost V 0 bases and J 8 bases; bases outside gene matches: 7. CDR3 nucleotide sequence: TGTGCCAGCAGCTTGGTTGTTCGGGGGGGCGATGAGCAGTTCTTC. Protein product: CASSLVVRGGDEQFF. Drawing the rest from reference TRBV5-8 and TRBJ2-1, the complete variable domain is EAGVTQSPTHLIKTRGQQATLRCSPISGHTSVYWYQQALGLGLQFLLWYDEGEERNRGNFPPRFSGRQFPNYSSELNVNALELEDSALYLCASSLVVRGGDEQFFGPGTRLTVL.

The V gene is TRBV20-1, the J gene TRBJ2-3, with TRBD2 matching 7 bases. The J segment lost 2 bases and the V segment lost 6 bases, leaving 8 bases of the junction unmatched. The V gene's germline CDR1 is DFQATT and CDR2 SNEGSKA (reference sequence). The CDR3 totals 14 residues. CDR3 residues: CSAPEGGYTDTQYF. The CDR3 DNA follows: TGCAGTGCACCTGAGGGAGGGTACACAGATACGCAGTATTTT.

This clonotype was observed a few times. The chain combines TRBV20-1 with TRBJ2-7, with 7 bases fitting TRBD2. Germline assignment: CDR1 DFQATT and CDR2 SNEGSKA (reference sequence). The junction had 16 bases not matched to a gene; V was cut back by 3 bases and J by 2 bases. The CDR3 is made up of 17 amino acids. Here the CDR3 DNA reads TGCAGTGCTAGGGTATCGGAGTTCGGCGGGAGAGCCTACGAGCAGTACTTC. Translated, it gives CSARVSEFGGRAYEQYF.

Note on this clonotype: This may stem from a read error, because a much larger clone lies one nucleotide away. This chain joins TRBV24-1 and TRBJ2-5; 7 bases agree with TRBD1. V trimming: 7 bases; J trimming: 1 base; junction bases outside the gene matches: 2. The CDR3 loop spans 13 amino acids. Germline V gene lookup returns CDR1 KGHDR and CDR2 SFDVKD. The DNA of the CDR3 is TGTGCCACCAGCCGGGACAGCCAAGAGACCCAGTACTTC. Amino acids: CATSRDSQETQYF.

Ten or more counts support this clonotype. V gene TRBV7-8 combines with J gene TRBJ2-3; D might be TRBD2 (6 bases). The CDR3 covers 16 residues. Trimming pared 1 base from V and 4 bases from J, leaving 15 bases between. The germline V gene encodes CDR1 SGHVS and CDR2 FQNEAQ. Here the CDR3 DNA reads TGTGCCAGCAGCTTAGTGGGGGGAGAGCTGTCAGATACGCAGTATTTT. This gives the protein CASSLVGGELSDTQYF.

The CDR3 bases are TGTGCCAGCAGCGTGAAGGTCTCTGGAAACACCATATATTTT. Its protein product is CASSVKVSGNTIYF. This chain joins TRBV2 and TRBJ1-3, with no clear D. The CDR3 extends over 14 amino acids. Trimming took off 6 bases at V and 0 bases at J, with 9 bases between the two ends. CDR1 SNHLY and CDR2 FYNNEI come from the germline V gene. Supplemented by reference TRBV2 and TRBJ1-3, the full variable domain reads EPEVTQTPSHQVTQMGQEVILRCVPISNHLYFYWYRQILGQKVEFLVSFYNNEISEKSEIFDDQFSVERPDGSNFTLKIRSTKLEDSAMYFCASSVKVSGNTIYFGEGSWLTVV.

CDR3 in amino acids: CASSPSRTGIWNEQFF. The CDR3 DNA reads as TGTGCCAGCTCACCATCCAGGACAGGAATTTGGAATGAGCAGTTCTTC. The chain combines TRBV18 with TRBJ2-1; 7 bases fit TRBD1. CDR1 and CDR2 (germline): KGHSH, LQKENI. The V segment lost 2 bases and the J segment 7 bases; nucleotides outside the gene matches: 11. CDR3 size: 16 residues.

This rearrangement joins TRBV5-6 to TRBJ2-7, with unresolved D. The CDR3 sequence is 15 residues long. The germline V gene has CDR1 SGHDT and CDR2 YYEEEE. Deletions cut 5 bases from V and 3 bases from J, with 18 bases between. The CDR3, as DNA: TGTGCCAGCAGGACCGATCAGACCCTTAACTACGAGCAGTACTTC. Translation: CASRTDQTLNYEQYF.

The CDR3 is CSVGRGQENTEAFF. In nucleotides, the CDR3 is TGCAGCGTTGGCAGGGGACAGGAGAACACTGAAGCTTTCTTT. The genes are TRBV29-1 and TRBJ1-1; TRBD1 agrees at 8 bases. CDR3 size: 14 residues. After removal of 4 bases from V and 1 base from J, the junction contained 5 bases not matched to a gene. The germline CDR1 and CDR2 sequences are SQVTM and ANQGSEA.